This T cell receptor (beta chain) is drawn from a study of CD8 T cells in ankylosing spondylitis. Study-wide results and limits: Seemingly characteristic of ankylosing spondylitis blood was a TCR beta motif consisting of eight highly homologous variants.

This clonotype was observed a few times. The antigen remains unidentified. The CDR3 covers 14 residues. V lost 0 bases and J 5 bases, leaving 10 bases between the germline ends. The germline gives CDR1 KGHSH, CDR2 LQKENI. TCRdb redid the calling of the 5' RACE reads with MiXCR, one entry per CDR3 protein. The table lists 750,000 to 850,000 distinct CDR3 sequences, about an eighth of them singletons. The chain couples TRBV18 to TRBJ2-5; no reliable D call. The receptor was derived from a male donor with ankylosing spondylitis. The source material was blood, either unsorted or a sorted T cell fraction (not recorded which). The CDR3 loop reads CASSPPLGLETQYF. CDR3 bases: TGTGCCAGCTCACCACCGTTGGGGTTGGAGACCCAGTACTTC.